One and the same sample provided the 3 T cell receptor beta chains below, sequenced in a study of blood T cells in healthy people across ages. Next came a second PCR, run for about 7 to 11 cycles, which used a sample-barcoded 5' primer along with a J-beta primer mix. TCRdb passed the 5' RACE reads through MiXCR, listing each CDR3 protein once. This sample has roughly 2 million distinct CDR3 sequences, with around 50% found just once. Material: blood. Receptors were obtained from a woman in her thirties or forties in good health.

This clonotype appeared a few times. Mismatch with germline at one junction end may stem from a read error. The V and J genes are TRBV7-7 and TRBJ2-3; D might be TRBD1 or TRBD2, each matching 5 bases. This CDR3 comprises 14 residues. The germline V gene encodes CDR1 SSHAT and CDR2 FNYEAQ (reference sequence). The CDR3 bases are TGTGCTAGCAGCGGAGCAGGGCCGACAGATACGCAGTATTTT. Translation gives CASSGAGPTDTQYF.

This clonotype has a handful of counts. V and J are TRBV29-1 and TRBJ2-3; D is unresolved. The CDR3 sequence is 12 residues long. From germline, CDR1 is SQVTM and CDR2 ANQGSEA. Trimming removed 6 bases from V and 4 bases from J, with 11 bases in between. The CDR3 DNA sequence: TGCAGCGTGCCCCGTCCGGCAGATACGCAGTATTTT. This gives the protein CSVPRPADTQYF.

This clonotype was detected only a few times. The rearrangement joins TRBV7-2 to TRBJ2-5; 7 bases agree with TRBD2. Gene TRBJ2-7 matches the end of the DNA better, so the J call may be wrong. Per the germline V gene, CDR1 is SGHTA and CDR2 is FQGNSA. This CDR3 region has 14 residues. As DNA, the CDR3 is TGTGCCAGCAGCTTAGGCGGGGGAACCTGCGAGCAGTACTTC. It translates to CASSLGGGTCEQYF.